The clone carrying this TCR beta chain was recorded a few times. The data belong to a study of T cells of healthy individuals. This CDR3 is 12 amino acids long. After removal of 6 bases from V and 10 bases from J, the junction contained 9 bases not matched to a gene. Germline V gene data show CDR1 as ENHRY and CDR2 as SYGVKD. Each CDR3 protein is one row after TCRdb ran MiXCR on the 5' RACE reads. The sample has approximately 100,000 distinct CDR3 sequences; about 16% are singletons. This receptor was obtained from a human donor in good health. The chain carries TRBV10-3 and TRBJ2-7, with 7 bases aligning to TRBD1. The CDR3 nucleotides are TGTGCCATCAGCCTTACCGGGACAGAACAGTACTTC. Its protein is CAISLTGTEQYF.